This T cell receptor beta chain was profiled in a study of blood T cell repertoires in COVID-19. Study at large: Acute and convalescent COVID-19 samples came from the United States, Italy and Spain. PBMCs, B-cell-depleted T cells, or T cells provided the cDNA or gDNA that made up the material.

This CDR3 comprises 18 residues. The V and J ends lost 4 bases and 2 bases, in that order; junction bases with no gene match: 13. Germline CDR1 and CDR2: MNHNS and SASEGT. As handled by the study authors: It was from reference gene primer amplification that nucleated cell counts were estimated. TCRdb's table, derived via immunoSEQ multiplex PCR, lists solely in-frame clones and lacks some. V and J calls and clone size are as listed in that table; D and trimming were resolved from the DNA. Of some 65,000 clones listed, 74% were seen once; the top ten hold 28%. The TCR was taken from an elderly woman with acute or convalescent COVID-19. Sequenced input: peripheral blood. The J gene is TRBJ1-5, the V gene TRBV6-1, with 8 bases aligning to TRBD1. The CDR3 loop is CASSGNPGQAPGNQPQHF. DNA of the CDR3: TGTGCCAGCAGTGGGAATCCGGGACAGGCCCCGGGCAATCAGCCCCAGCATTTT.